Below, 24 T cell receptor beta chains from the same sample are listed, as sequenced in a study of TIL therapy for anti-PD-1-resistant metastatic lung cancer. This was the immunoSEQ v3 assay. Clones were read by immunoSEQ multiplex PCR, and TCRdb kept only the in-frame ones, dropping some. This sample has 16,000 or so clones, with approximately 69% found just once. Time point: pre-treatment sample, taken before nivolumab and TIL therapy. The sample consisted of blood, taken at baseline. These receptors were obtained from a person between 25 and 80 years old with non-small cell lung cancer.

The J gene is TRBJ1-6, the V gene TRBV5-4; D is ambiguous. The CDR3 totals 13 residues. V lost 3 bases to trimming and J lost 6 bases, with 7 bases between them. Per the germline V gene, CDR1 is SGHNT and CDR2 is YYREEE (reference sequence). CDR3 region: CASSSLFNSPLHF. CDR3 bases: TGTGCCAGCAGCTCTCTGTTTAATTCACCCCTCCACTTT.

The chain links TRBV11-3 to TRBJ2-2; TRBD2 might be the D (6 bases). Germline-derived CDR1 and CDR2 are SGHNT and YENEEA. The CDR3 covers 16 residues. V was trimmed by 5 bases and J by 1 base, leaving 14 bases between them. The CDR3 sequence is CASSPGGARNTGELFF. The DNA of the CDR3 is TGTGCCAGCAGCCCAGGCGGGGCGAGGAACACCGGGGAGCTGTTTTTT.

V and J are TRBV4-1 and TRBJ1-1; 8 bases are a match to TRBD1. Germline V gene sequence: CDR1 MGHRA, CDR2 YSYEKL. This CDR3 is built from 13 residues. Losses at the gene ends were 7 bases for V and 3 bases for J; bases not matched to a gene: 4. CDR3 sequence (DNA): TGCGCCAGCAAACAGGGGGGATACACTGAAGCTTTCTTT. It yields the protein CASKQGGYTEAFF.

The chain recombines TRBV2 with TRBJ2-2, with D hard to call. V lost 7 bases and J lost 4, with 10 bases in between. Per germline, CDR1 SNHLY and CDR2 FYNNEI. CDR3 size: 13 residues. The CDR3 nucleotides read TGTGCCAGCATAACTTCGGCCACCGGGGAGCTGTTTTTT. It codes for CASITSATGELFF.

V usage is TRBV30 and J usage is TRBJ1-2, with a tentative D call TRBD1 (6 bases). The CDR3 has 12 residues. The V gene's germline CDR1 is GTSNPN and CDR2 SVGIG (reference sequence). V lost 5 bases, J lost 8 bases, and 15 bases lay in between. The CDR3 sequence: CAWSGALGGYTF. The CDR3 nucleotides read TGTGCCTGGTCGGGGGCCCTGGGGGGCTACACCTTC.

This clone was observed a single time. V usage is TRBV6-1 and J usage is TRBJ1-2; D uncertain. Trimming cost V 1 base and J 5 bases, with 5 bases left between them. CDR1 is MNHNS, CDR2 SASEGT, per germline. The CDR3 loop spans 12 amino acids. The CDR3 region is CASSEGSYGYTF. Here the CDR3 DNA reads TGTGCCAGCAGTGAAGGGAGTTATGGCTACACCTTC.

This clone was counted once. The chain has TRBV27 and TRBJ2-3; TRBD1 matches at 9 bases. V lost 6 bases to trimming and J lost 3 bases; unmatched junction nucleotides: 7. The CDR3 consists of 15 residues. CDR1 and CDR2 from the germline V gene are MNHEY and SMNVEV (reference sequence). CDR3 region: CASSNRDRATDTQYF. CDR3 nucleotides: TGTGCCAGCAGCAACCGGGACAGGGCAACAGATACGCAGTATTTT.

The CDR3 bases are TGTGCCAGCAGCGAACCTCAGACGAGAGATTGGGAAAGACCACCCTACGAGCAGTACTTC. Encoded protein: CASSEPQTRDWERPPYEQYF. This chain links TRBV2 with TRBJ2-7; no clear D. V shed 6 bases and J shed 2 bases, with 32 bases lying between them. There are 20 residues in the CDR3. Looked up from germline, CDR1 is SNHLY and CDR2 is FYNNEI.

The rearrangement uses TRBV9 and TRBJ1-2; 9 nucleotides align to TRBD1. The V and J ends lost 2 bases and 6 bases, in that order; junction bases with no gene match: 11. Germline-derived CDR1 and CDR2 are SGDLS and YYNGEE. This CDR3 spans 16 amino acids. DNA for the CDR3: TGTGCCAGCAGCGTGACCGGGACAGGGTTGCTTGATGGCTACACCTTC. Its protein product is CASSVTGTGLLDGYTF.

This chain joins TRBV30 and TRBJ1-4; maybe TRBD1 (5 bases). V lost 2 bases to trimming and J lost 7 bases, with 14 bases between them. CDR1 and CDR2 (germline): GTSNPN, SVGIG (reference sequence). The CDR3 is 14 residues long. In DNA, the CDR3 is TGTGCCTGGAGTACTGGGGGGGATCTTGAAAAACTGTTTTTT. Protein: CAWSTGGDLEKLFF.

The chain joins TRBV5-1 to TRBJ2-3, with D uncertain. The CDR3 sequence is 14 residues long. V lost 1 base and J lost 6, with 12 bases in between. Germline-derived CDR1 and CDR2 are SGHRS and YFSETQ. CDR3 sequence (DNA): TGCGCCAGCAGCTTGTCGGTAGCAGCGGATACGCAGTATTTT. Its translation is CASSLSVAADTQYF.

The V call is TRBV6-5, the J call TRBJ2-2; D remains ambiguous. Germline-derived CDR1 and CDR2 are MNHEY and SVGAGI. Trimming took 2 bases from V and 0 from J, leaving 10 bases between them. This CDR3 region has 16 residues. CDR3 DNA sequence: TGTGCCAGCAGTTACAAGGCTACCACGAACACCGGGGAGCTGTTTTTT. Its protein is CASSYKATTNTGELFF.

In its sample, this clone was seen once. V and J are TRBV19 and TRBJ1-5; D is undetermined. Trimming took off 7 bases at V and 1 base at J, with 11 bases between the two ends. The CDR3 is 14 amino acids. Germline V gene data show CDR1 as LNHDA and CDR2 as SQIVND (reference sequence). CDR3 sequence reads: CASNEGTSNQPQHF. The CDR3 bases are TGTGCCAGTAATGAGGGAACGAGCAATCAGCCCCAGCATTTT.

The J gene is TRBJ1-2, the V gene TRBV11-2, with no clear D. The CDR3 runs to 14 residues. V lost 1 base and J lost 6, with 12 bases in between. Germline CDR1 reads SGHAT; CDR2 reads FQNNGV. CDR3 sequence (DNA): TGTGCCAGCAGCTTAGGATATGAAGGAAATGGCTACACCTTC. As protein: CASSLGYEGNGYTF. Full variable domain (rest looked up from reference TRBV11-2 and TRBJ1-2): EAGVAQSPRYKIIEKRQSVAFWCNPISGHATLYWYQQILGQGPKLLIQFQNNGVVDDSQLPKDRFSAERLKGVDSTLKIQPAKLEDSAVYLCASSLGYEGNGYTFGSGTRLTVV.

J is TRBJ1-1 and V is TRBV7-9; D remains ambiguous. Germline values: CDR1 SEHNR, CDR2 FQNEAQ (reference sequence). V lost 1 base and J lost 4, with 1 base in between. CDR3 length equals 11 residues. CDR3 sequence (DNA): TGTGCCAGCAGCTTAGGCACTGAAGCTTTCTTT. Amino acid sequence: CASSLGTEAFF.

The chain links TRBV4-1 to TRBJ2-5; D gene unclear. The J call may be in error: the DNA end matches TRBJ2-7 better. This CDR3 contains 14 residues. The germline gives CDR1 MGHRA, CDR2 YSYEKL. CDR3 sequence: CASSQDEAAYEQYF. In DNA, the CDR3 is TGCGCCAGCAGCCAAGATGAGGCTGCCTACGAGCAGTACTTC.

The V call is TRBV12-5, the J call TRBJ2-5; the match to TRBD1 covers 10 bases. The CDR3 consists of 17 residues. Germline CDR1 reads LGHNT; CDR2 reads FRNRAP. Germline trimming cut 2 bases from V and 5 bases from J; bases unmatched to any gene: 11. DNA for the CDR3: TGTGCTAGTGGTTTGCCGAGACCGGGACAGGGGCGGGAGACCCAGTACTTC. Translation gives CASGLPRPGQGRETQYF.

The chain is built from TRBV28 and TRBJ2-3, with TRBD2 as a possible D gene (6 bases). Trimming shortened V by 3 bases and J by 3 bases, and 10 bases separated the two germline ends. Per the germline V gene, CDR1 is MDHEN and CDR2 is SYDVKM. The CDR3 loop spans 14 amino acids. The chain's CDR3 is CASSFVAGTDTQYF. In nucleotides, the CDR3 is TGTGCCAGCAGTTTCGTGGCGGGGACAGATACGCAGTATTTT.

The chain combines TRBV6-6 with TRBJ2-5; D gene uncertain. Germline CDR1 MNHNY, CDR2 SVGAGI (reference sequence). V was cut by 2 bases and J by 4 bases, with 17 bases left in between. The CDR3 contains 16 residues. DNA for the CDR3: TGTGCCAGCAGTTACGGGCCAGCCCGTTTGGGAGAGACCCAGTACTTC. Protein product: CASSYGPARLGETQYF.

This chain connects TRBV4-1 to TRBJ2-1; 8 bases match TRBD2. The CDR3 sequence is 16 residues long. V shed 2 bases and J 5 bases; nucleotides not matched to a gene: 8. Germline V lookup: CDR1 MGHRA, CDR2 YSYEKL. In DNA form, the CDR3 reads TGCGCCAGCAGCCAATTGACTAGCGATCTGGACAATGAGCAGTTCTTC. Protein: CASSQLTSDLDNEQFF.

This rearrangement joins TRBV5-1 to TRBJ2-1; D is perhaps TRBD1 (6 bases). V was shortened by 3 bases and J by 4 bases, with 14 bases between the two germline ends. Germline V gene sequence: CDR1 SGHRS, CDR2 YFSETQ. The CDR3 runs to 15 residues. CDR3 nucleotide sequence: TGCGCCAGCAGCTCACAAGGACAGTCTTACAATGAGCAGTTCTTC. The encoded protein is CASSSQGQSYNEQFF.

The J gene is TRBJ2-6, the V gene TRBV30, with D tentatively TRBD2 (6 bases). The CDR3 is 17 residues long. Germline V gene sequence: CDR1 GTSNPN, CDR2 SVGIG (reference sequence). Trimming left V 4 bases short and J 1 base short, with 17 bases between. The CDR3 DNA is TGTGCCTGGATCCTCGGACCTGGAGGGTCTGGGGCCAACGTCCTGACTTTC. Protein: CAWILGPGGSGANVLTF.

J is TRBJ2-7 and V is TRBV11-2, with D perhaps TRBD1 or TRBD2 (6 bases each). The CDR3 has 14 residues. The germline V gene has CDR1 SGHAT and CDR2 FQNNGV. V was shortened by 3 bases and J by 0 bases, with 9 bases between the two germline ends. The CDR3 region has the DNA TGTGCCAGCAGCTTGGGGGGCCTCTCCTACGAGCAGTACTTC. Translated: CASSLGGLSYEQYF.

V and J are TRBV19 and TRBJ2-3, with D hard to call. CDR1 is LNHDA, CDR2 SQIVND, per germline (reference sequence). This CDR3 is 11 amino acids long. Between the trimmed V and J ends, which lost 1 base and 5 bases, there was a span of 1 base. CDR3 sequence reads: CASSIGDTQYF. The CDR3, as DNA: TGTGCCAGTAGTATAGGAGATACGCAGTATTTT. Drawing the rest from reference TRBV19 and TRBJ2-3, the complete variable domain is DGGITQSPKYLFRKEGQNVTLSCEQNLNHDAMYWYRQDPGQGLRLIYYSQIVNDFQKGDIAEGYSVSREKKESFPLTVTSAQKNPTAFYLCASSIGDTQYFGPGTRLTVL.